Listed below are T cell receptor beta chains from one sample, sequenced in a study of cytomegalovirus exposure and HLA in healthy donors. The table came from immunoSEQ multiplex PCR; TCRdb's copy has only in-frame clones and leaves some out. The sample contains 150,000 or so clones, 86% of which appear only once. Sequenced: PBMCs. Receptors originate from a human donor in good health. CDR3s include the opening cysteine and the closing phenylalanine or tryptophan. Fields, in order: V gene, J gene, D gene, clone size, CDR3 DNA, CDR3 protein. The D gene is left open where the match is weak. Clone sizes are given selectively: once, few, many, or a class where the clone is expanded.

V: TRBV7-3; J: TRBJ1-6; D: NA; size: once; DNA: TGTGCCAGCAGCCTAGTGGGGCAGAACTATAATTCACCCCTCCACTTT; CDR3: CASSLVGQNYNSPLHF
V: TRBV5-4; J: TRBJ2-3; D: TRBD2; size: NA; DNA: TGTGCCAGCAGCTTTGGACTAGCGGGGCGACGGGTGGGCACAGATACGCAGTATTTT; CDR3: CASSFGLAGRRVGTDTQYF
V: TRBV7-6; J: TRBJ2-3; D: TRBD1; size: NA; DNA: TGTGCCAGCAGCTTAGGAAGACAGGGTACGCAGTATTTT; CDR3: CASSLGRQGTQYF
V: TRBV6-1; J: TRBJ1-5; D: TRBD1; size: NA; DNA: TGTGCCAGCAGTGATGGACAGGGAGGCCAGCCCCAGCATTTT; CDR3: CASSDGQGGQPQHF
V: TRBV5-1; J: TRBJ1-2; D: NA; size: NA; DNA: TGCGCCAGCAGCTTCGGAGGTTATCTTTATGGCTACACCTTC; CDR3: CASSFGGYLYGYTF
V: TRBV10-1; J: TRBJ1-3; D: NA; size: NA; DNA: TGCGCCAGCAGTTCGCAGGGGCCTGGAAACACCATATATTTT; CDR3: CASSSQGPGNTIYF
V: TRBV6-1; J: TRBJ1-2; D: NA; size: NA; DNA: TGTGCCAGCAGTGATATTCAGGGGTCCGACTATGGCTACACCTTC; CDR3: CASSDIQGSDYGYTF
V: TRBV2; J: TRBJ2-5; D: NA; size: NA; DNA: TGTGCCAGCAGCTATCGGGACCAAGAGACCCAGTACTTC; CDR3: CASSYRDQETQYF
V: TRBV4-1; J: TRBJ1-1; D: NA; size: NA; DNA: TGCGCCAGCAGCCGAGACGGACAGACTTCATCTGAAGCTTTCTTT; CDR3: CASSRDGQTSSEAFF
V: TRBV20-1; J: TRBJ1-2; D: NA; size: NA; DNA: TGCAGTGCCCTACCCGGGTTTATCTACACCTTC; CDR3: CSALPGFIYTF
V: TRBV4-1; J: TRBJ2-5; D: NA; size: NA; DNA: TGCGCCAGCAGCCCTCCCTGGGGCCGGCGGTACTTC; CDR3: CASSPPWGRRYF
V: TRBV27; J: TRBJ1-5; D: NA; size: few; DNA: TGTGCCAGCAGTTTATGGGGCCAGCCCCAGCATTTT; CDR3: CASSLWGQPQHF
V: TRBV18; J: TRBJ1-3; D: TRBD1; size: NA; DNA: TGTGCCAGCTCGCCAACAGGGGTGGGGATCTCTGGAAACACCATATATTTT; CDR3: CASSPTGVGISGNTIYF
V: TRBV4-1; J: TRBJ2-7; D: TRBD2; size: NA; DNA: TGCGCCAGCAGCCAAGTGAAGATAATAGGACTAGCGGATTACGAGCAGTACTTC; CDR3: CASSQVKIIGLADYEQYF
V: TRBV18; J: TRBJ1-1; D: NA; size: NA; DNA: TGTGCCAGCTCTAACAAGGTCGGGACTGAAGCTTTCTTT; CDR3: CASSNKVGTEAFF
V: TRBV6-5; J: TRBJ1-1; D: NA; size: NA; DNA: TGTGCCAGCAGTTACAGAGGAGAGAACACTGAAGCTTTCTTT; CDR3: CASSYRGENTEAFF
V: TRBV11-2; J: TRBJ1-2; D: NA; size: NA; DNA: TGTGCCAGCAGACCTAAATACGGGGACTATGGCTACACCTTC; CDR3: CASRPKYGDYGYTF
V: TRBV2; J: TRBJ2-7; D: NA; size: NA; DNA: TGTGCCAGCAGCCTACTCGGGCCCTTAACCGATTCTGCGGGGTACGAGCAGTACTTC; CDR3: CASSLLGPLTDSAGYEQYF